Sequencing of this T cell receptor beta chain was carried out in a study of early T cells in non-severe SARS-CoV-2 infection. The wider study: Chains were not paired, and sequencing was done on bulk RNA from unsorted whole blood. Overall study findings and caveats: VDJdb-based annotation leaned toward anti-spike CD8 responses and missed private and CD4 specificities.

Per germline, CDR1 SNHLY and CDR2 FYNNEI. The CDR3 length is 14 residues. V gave up 6 bases and J gave up 4 bases; unmatched junction bases: 3. This clonotype was seen at least ten times. As yet, its antigen is unknown. Unique molecular identifiers were affixed to single, distinct cDNA molecules. TCRdb reprocessed the 5' RACE reads via MiXCR and lists one record per CDR3 protein. This sample yields tens of thousands of distinct CDR3 sequences, of which about 3.8% are seen a single time; around 5.4% belongs to the top ten. The receptor was isolated from an adult who was a healthcare worker with PCR-confirmed SARS-CoV-2 infection or an uninfected control (not recorded which). This chain joins TRBV2 and TRBJ2-5, with TRBD2 matching 12 bases. Sequences were obtained from whole blood. The CDR3: CASRRLAGVETQYF. As DNA, the CDR3 is TGTGCCAGCAGAAGACTAGCGGGAGTAGAGACCCAGTACTTC.